One and the same sample provided the 18 T cell receptor beta chains below, sequenced in a study of blood T cell repertoires in COVID-19. Repertoires were generated with immunoSEQ multiplex PCR, while TCRdb's copy carries only in-frame clones and drops some. The sample has 270,000 or so clones; about nine tenths are singletons. The sequencing input was peripheral blood. The receptors derive from a woman aged 40 to 50 who had recovered from COVID-19.

The chain couples TRBV6-1 to TRBJ2-3, with 8 bases lining up with TRBD2. Looked up from germline, CDR1 is MNHNS and CDR2 is SASEGT. There are 18 residues in the CDR3. With 2 bases clipped from V and 1 base from J, the junction kept 11 bases outside the gene matches. As DNA, the CDR3 is TGTGCCAGCAGTGAAAGTAGCGGGATGATTTACGGCACAGATACGCAGTATTTT. It specifies CASSESSGMIYGTDTQYF.

The V call is TRBV2, the J call TRBJ2-1; D gene uncertain. CDR1 SNHLY and CDR2 FYNNEI come from the germline V gene. The CDR3 extends over 13 amino acids. V was pared by 7 bases and J by 4 bases, with 11 bases between. CDR3 sequence (DNA): TGTGCCAGCACCCGGGTAGAATACAATGAGCAGTTCTTC. This codes for CASTRVEYNEQFF. The variable domain in full, completed from reference TRBV2 and TRBJ2-1, reads EPEVTQTPSHQVTQMGQEVILRCVPISNHLYFYWYRQILGQKVEFLVSFYNNEISEKSEIFDDQFSVERPDGSNFTLKIRSTKLEDSAMYFCASTRVEYNEQFFGPGTRLTVL.

In this sample, this clone turned up once. The V gene is TRBV2, the J gene TRBJ2-4; D ambiguous. The germline V gene has CDR1 SNHLY and CDR2 FYNNEI. V was clipped by 7 bases and J by 8 bases, with 9 bases between them. This CDR3 comprises 11 residues. DNA for the CDR3: TGTGCCAGCACCCGCCGGGACATTCAGTACTTC. As protein: CASTRRDIQYF. Looking up the rest from reference TRBV2 and TRBJ2-4 gives the full variable domain: EPEVTQTPSHQVTQMGQEVILRCVPISNHLYFYWYRQILGQKVEFLVSFYNNEISEKSEIFDDQFSVERPDGSNFTLKIRSTKLEDSAMYFCASTRRDIQYFGAGTRLSVL.

This chain uses TRBV7-9 with TRBJ2-2; the D gene is possibly TRBD2 (6 bases). The CDR3 totals 18 residues. From germline, CDR1 is SEHNR and CDR2 FQNEAQ (reference sequence). The V end was cut by 3 bases, the J end by 6 bases, with 23 bases between. CDR3 DNA: TGTGCCAGCAGCTTGGTGGCAGGACTACTGGATCGTGCCGGGGAGCTGTTTTTT. This sequence encodes CASSLVAGLLDRAGELFF.

The CDR3 bases are TGTGCCAGTAGTACGCTCGGAATTTCGGGAGGCACAGATACGCAGTATTTT. Its translation is CASSTLGISGGTDTQYF. The chain links TRBV19 to TRBJ2-3, with TRBD2 as a possible D gene (6 bases). The ends were cut back, 4 bases at V and 1 base at J, with 18 bases in the middle. The CDR3 has 17 amino acids. The germline V gene has CDR1 LNHDA and CDR2 SQIVND (reference sequence).

This clone was observed many times. The chain links TRBV5-1 to TRBJ1-2, with TRBD1 matching 9 bases. V lost 0 bases, J lost 0 bases, and 15 bases stayed unmatched. Germline values: CDR1 SGHRS, CDR2 YFSETQ. The CDR3 loop spans 20 amino acids. CDR3: CASSLVRGRRTGVPNYGYTF. Here the CDR3 DNA reads TGCGCCAGCAGCTTGGTAAGAGGGAGAAGGACAGGGGTCCCTAACTATGGCTACACCTTC.

The chain uses TRBV5-8 and TRBJ2-1; D unresolved. V lost 2 bases to trimming and J lost 6 bases, with 6 bases between them. The CDR3 has 12 residues. Germline loops: CDR1 SGHTS, CDR2 YDEGEE. Here the CDR3 DNA reads TGTGCCAGCAGCTTCGCGGCCAATGAGCAGTTCTTC. Translated, it gives CASSFAANEQFF.

V gene TRBV5-1 combines with J gene TRBJ2-7, with 11 nucleotides matching TRBD2. The CDR3 loop spans 15 amino acids. Germline-derived CDR1 and CDR2 are SGHRS and YFSETQ. With 2 bases clipped from V and 6 bases from J, the junction kept 7 bases outside the gene matches. The CDR3 nucleotides are TGCGCCAGCAGCTTAGGTAGCGGGAGGGAACTCGAGCAGTACTTC. This codes for CASSLGSGRELEQYF.

This clone occurred many times. This chain joins TRBV7-8 and TRBJ1-2; 7 positions match TRBD1. The CDR3 is 14 amino acids. Germline values: CDR1 SGHVS, CDR2 FQNEAQ. The V gene end was trimmed by 5 bases and the J gene end by 4 bases; junction bases not matched to a gene: 7. CDR3 coding DNA: TGTGCCAGCAGCCCACAGGGGTCTTTCTATGGCTACACCTTC. Translated: CASSPQGSFYGYTF.

This chain joins TRBV2 and TRBJ1-6; D not certain. This CDR3 contains 14 residues. The V end was cut by 8 bases, the J end by 7 bases, with 15 bases between. The germline gives CDR1 SNHLY, CDR2 FYNNEI. The CDR3 spells CASDLGRGNSPLHF. As DNA, the CDR3 is TGTGCCAGCGACCTGGGGAGAGGGAATTCACCCCTCCACTTT.

The rearrangement joins TRBV5-4 to TRBJ2-6; D might be TRBD2 (6 bases). Trimming stripped 0 bases from V and 0 bases from J, with 13 bases between. Germline V gene sequence: CDR1 SGHNT, CDR2 YYREEE (reference sequence). The CDR3 length is 18 residues. CDR3 residues: CASSLAPAGVSGANVLTF. In DNA, the CDR3 is TGTGCCAGCAGCTTGGCCCCAGCGGGTGTCTCTGGGGCCAACGTCCTGACTTTC.

The chain has TRBV12-3 or TRBV12-4 and TRBJ1-1, with D possibly TRBD1 on 6 matching bases. Deletions cut 7 bases from V and 0 bases from J, with 9 bases between. There are 13 residues in the CDR3. CDR3 protein: CASTGHMNTEAFF. CDR3 nucleotides: TGTGCCAGCACGGGACACATGAACACTGAAGCTTTCTTT.

The DNA for the CDR3 is TGTGCCAGCAGCTTTGACCAGGGAAACATTCAGTACTTC. As protein: CASSFDQGNIQYF. The chain joins TRBV7-8 to TRBJ2-4, with D maybe TRBD1 (5 bases). This CDR3 is 13 amino acids long. Trimming cost V 3 bases and J 6 bases, with 9 bases left between them. Germline V gene lookup returns CDR1 SGHVS and CDR2 FQNEAQ.

This clone has only one observation. The chain has TRBV5-1 and TRBJ2-3, with TRBD1 matching over 7 bases. Germline loops: CDR1 SGHRS, CDR2 YFSETQ. This CDR3 spans 14 amino acids. With V trimmed by 4 bases and J by 1 base, 3 bases remained unmatched. This CDR3 is CASSQDRRTDTQYF. CDR3 coding DNA: TGCGCCAGCAGCCAGGACAGGCGCACAGATACGCAGTATTTT.

This rearrangement joins TRBV2 to TRBJ2-1; D unresolved. CDR1 and CDR2 (germline): SNHLY, FYNNEI. The V end lost 6 bases, the J end lost 7 bases, and 10 bases lay between the germline ends. This CDR3 spans 12 amino acids. CDR3 coding DNA: TGTGCCAGCAGCGTGTCCTTTAATGAGCAGTTCTTC. Amino acid sequence: CASSVSFNEQFF.

J is TRBJ1-4 and V is TRBV2; TRBD1 agrees at 8 bases. In germline, CDR1 is SNHLY, CDR2 FYNNEI. The V segment lost 6 bases and the J segment 7 bases; nucleotides outside the gene matches: 4. This CDR3 comprises 13 residues. This chain's CDR3 is CASRQTGAEKLFF. CDR3 nucleotides: TGTGCCAGCAGACAGACAGGGGCTGAAAAACTGTTTTTT.

This rearrangement joins TRBV25-1 to TRBJ2-1; the match to TRBD2 covers 12 bases. The CDR3 consists of 16 residues. Per the germline V gene, CDR1 is MGHDK and CDR2 is SYGVNS. The V gene end was trimmed by 1 base and the J gene end by 7 bases; junction bases not matched to a gene: 5. The CDR3 region is CASSEFASGRGNEQFF. The CDR3 nucleotides read TGTGCCAGCAGTGAATTCGCTAGCGGGAGGGGAAATGAGCAGTTCTTC.

The CDR3 DNA sequence: TGTGCCAGCGGGGGACTAGCGGGAGACCCCGGGGAGCTGTTTTTT. Residues: CASGGLAGDPGELFF. The J gene is TRBJ2-2, the V gene TRBV4-2; 14 bases are shared with TRBD2. The CDR3 loop spans 15 amino acids. CDR1 LGHNA and CDR2 YNFKEQ come from the germline V gene. The ends lost 8 bases at V and 6 bases at J; junction bases unmatched: 5.